These 18 T cell receptor beta chains came from one sample sequenced in a study of regulatory T cells in long-lasting Graves disease. According to the study, TCR beta libraries were built with iRepertoire HTBI primers and CDR3-region Arm-PCR. TCRdb ran MiXCR on the multiplex PCR reads and lists one entry per CDR3 protein. Among about 440,000 distinct CDR3 sequences listed, about 15% were seen once. Stated time point: newly diagnosed GD, antithyroid drugs for less than 3 months. There was RNA extracted from PBMCs, and the TCR library was made from it. These same data were also listed under a study on T cells in Graves' hyperthyroidism and ophthalmopathy.

Material: peripheral blood mononuclear cells (PBMCs), obtained at new diagnosis, from a patient treated with antithyroid drugs. These receptors all come from a woman aged 25 to 39 with Graves disease.

The table lists this clonotype with many counts. The CDR3 is CSVEDLWKDSYGYTF. As DNA, the CDR3 is TGCAGCGTTGAAGATCTTTGGAAGGACAGCTATGGCTACACCTTC. The V gene is TRBV29-1, the J gene TRBJ1-2, with D possibly matching TRBD1 (6 bases). Per germline, CDR1 SQVTM and CDR2 ANQGSEA. V gave up 0 bases and J gave up 4 bases, with 15 bases separating them. This CDR3 is 15 amino acids long.

This clonotype was detected ten times or more. The chain joins TRBV27 to TRBJ1-5; D is unclear. The CDR3 loop spans 14 amino acids. CDR1 and CDR2 from the germline V gene are MNHEY and SMNVEV (reference sequence). With 4 bases removed from V and 7 bases from J, the gap between germline ends came to 14 bases. The CDR3 DNA follows: TGTGCCAGCAGTTGGAGCGGGATAGGACAGCCCCAGCATTTT. It yields the protein CASSWSGIGQPQHF.

In its sample, this clonotype was seen a few times. The rearrangement links TRBV11-2 to TRBJ2-1; possible D gene TRBD2, 5 bases. The germline V gene encodes CDR1 SGHAT and CDR2 FQNNGV. V was pared by 8 bases and J by 0 bases, with 11 bases between. The CDR3 loop spans 14 amino acids. The CDR3 bases are TGTGCCAGCCCCCTCCGGGACTCCTACAATGAGCAGTTCTTC. Encoded protein: CASPLRDSYNEQFF.

This chain joins TRBV10-1 and TRBJ1-1, with unresolved D. The CDR3 sequence is 11 residues long. The germline V gene has CDR1 WNHNN and CDR2 SYGVQD (reference sequence). Trimming pared 4 bases from V and 6 bases from J, leaving 6 bases between. The chain's CDR3 is CASSVSPEAFF. The DNA for the CDR3 is TGCGCCAGCAGTGTATCTCCTGAAGCTTTCTTT.

This clonotype was recorded many times. V usage is TRBV11-2 and J usage is TRBJ2-1; the match to TRBD1 covers 9 bases. Germline lookup yields CDR1 SGHAT and CDR2 FQNNGV. This CDR3 comprises 13 residues. V dropped 5 bases and J dropped 8; count of bases not matched to a gene: 4. The CDR3 coding sequence is TGTGCCAGCAGCCCGGGACAGGGCGATGAGCAGTTCTTC. Its translation is CASSPGQGDEQFF.

This chain joins TRBV12-3 or TRBV12-4 and TRBJ2-7; D might be TRBD1 (5 bases). The CDR3 sequence is 14 residues long. V gave up 6 bases and J gave up 0 bases, with 12 bases separating them. The CDR3 reads CASRDRSNSYEQYF. CDR3 in DNA: TGTGCCAGCAGAGACAGATCAAACTCCTACGAGCAGTACTTC.

This clonotype has at least ten counts. The chain combines TRBV7-9 with TRBJ1-2; 9 nucleotides agree with TRBD1. From germline, CDR1 is SEHNR and CDR2 FQNEAQ (reference sequence). V dropped 4 bases and J dropped 8; count of bases not matched to a gene: 5. This CDR3 region has 13 residues. As DNA, the CDR3 is TGTGCCAGCAGCTCCACAGGGGGCAACGGCTACACCTTC. Translating it yields CASSSTGGNGYTF.

The chain recombines TRBV7-6 with TRBJ2-7; D could derive from TRBD1 or TRBD2 (6 bases each). This CDR3 contains 15 residues. CDR1 SGHVS and CDR2 FNYEAQ come from the germline V gene. The germline V and J ends were trimmed by 2 bases and 2 bases, with 13 bases remaining between them. In DNA, the CDR3 is TGTGCCAGCAGCTTAAGTCCGGGGGCAACCTACGAGCAGTACTTC. Its translation is CASSLSPGATYEQYF.

On this clonotype: A much bigger clone sits one base away, suggesting this may be a read error. The rearrangement joins TRBV7-8 to TRBJ2-1; 11 bases agree with TRBD1. Trimming took 6 bases from V and 6 from J; bases not matched to a gene: 7. This CDR3 contains 15 residues. The V gene's germline CDR1 is SGHVS and CDR2 FQNEAQ. The CDR3 loop is CASRRGQGVGNEQFF. CDR3 sequence (DNA): TGTGCCAGCAGACGGGGACAGGGGGTGGGCAATGAGCAGTTCTTC.

This clonotype showed up just a few times. The V gene is TRBV19, the J gene TRBJ2-1, with D unresolved. Trimming removed 3 bases at V and 8 bases at J, with 14 bases between. The germline gives CDR1 LNHDA, CDR2 SQIVND (reference sequence). The CDR3 extends over 14 amino acids. CDR3 residues: CASSILAPGDEQFF. CDR3 bases: TGTGCCAGTAGTATCTTAGCTCCGGGCGATGAGCAGTTCTTC.

This clonotype was counted between two and nine times. The rearrangement uses TRBV19 and TRBJ1-1; TRBD1 aligns across 9 bases. Trimming took 3 bases from V and 6 from J; bases not matched to a gene: 5. This CDR3 has 14 residues. Germline CDR1 and CDR2: LNHDA and SQIVND (reference sequence). In DNA form, the CDR3 reads TGTGCCAGTAGTATCAACAGGGGGCAGTCTGAAGCTTTCTTT. This gives the protein CASSINRGQSEAFF.

This clonotype was found many times. The chain uses TRBV27 and TRBJ2-3; 9 bases agree with TRBD2. Germline V gives CDR1 MNHEY, CDR2 SMNVEV (reference sequence). This CDR3 region has 16 residues. The V segment lost 6 bases and the J segment 4 bases; nucleotides outside the gene matches: 11. The CDR3 loop reads CASRLGGLAGPDTQYF. The CDR3 DNA sequence: TGTGCCAGCAGACTCGGAGGGCTAGCGGGACCAGATACGCAGTATTTT.

The sample holds many counts of this clonotype. The chain links TRBV2 to TRBJ2-1; the D gene is possibly TRBD1 (6 bases). The CDR3 spans 12 residues. CDR1 and CDR2 from the germline V gene are SNHLY and FYNNEI. V was shortened by 4 bases and J by 9 bases, with 10 bases between the two germline ends. DNA of the CDR3: TGTGCCAGCAGTGGAACAGGGTTTGAGCAGTTCTTC. Protein sequence: CASSGTGFEQFF.

This clonotype showed up many times. J is TRBJ1-1 and V is TRBV12-3 or TRBV12-4; a weak D match, TRBD1 (6 bases). There are 14 residues in the CDR3. V shed 5 bases and J shed 4 bases, with 14 bases lying between them. In DNA form, the CDR3 reads TGTGCCAGCAGTACCGGACAGCTTGTCACTGAAGCTTTCTTT. Translation: CASSTGQLVTEAFF.

This clonotype was seen many times. The J gene is TRBJ2-1, the V gene TRBV20-1; 8 nucleotides agree with TRBD1. The germline V gene encodes CDR1 DFQATT and CDR2 SNEGSKA (reference sequence). This CDR3 is built from 14 residues. V lost 1 base and J lost 7; bases outside the gene matches: 6. CDR3 residues: CSARADRAVNEQFF. The CDR3 coding sequence is TGCAGTGCTAGAGCGGACAGGGCGGTAAATGAGCAGTTCTTC.

There are a few counts of this clonotype. The DNA for the CDR3 is TGCGCCAGCAGCCCCGGGGGGGCAGGGGGCTCCGGCAATGAGCAGTTCTTC. As protein: CASSPGGAGGSGNEQFF. The chain is built from TRBV5-1 and TRBJ2-1; tentatively, D is TRBD1 or TRBD2 (8 bases each). Trimming took off 4 bases at V and 6 bases at J, with 23 bases between the two ends. The CDR3 extends over 17 amino acids. Germline CDR1 reads SGHRS; CDR2 reads YFSETQ.

This clonotype has ten or more counts. The chain is built from TRBV2 and TRBJ2-2; TRBD2 agrees at 8 bases. With 1 base clipped from V and 4 bases from J, the junction kept 5 bases outside the gene matches. The CDR3 runs 16 residues. CDR1 is SNHLY, CDR2 FYNNEI, per germline. CDR3 protein: CASSEGAGAVTGELFF. In DNA, the CDR3 is TGTGCCAGCAGTGAAGGAGCGGGAGCTGTCACCGGGGAGCTGTTTTTT.

The V and J genes are TRBV11-2 and TRBJ2-1; 15 bases fit TRBD2. With 5 bases clipped from V and 8 bases from J, the junction kept 7 bases outside the gene matches. Germline CDR1 is SGHAT and CDR2 is FQNNGV. CDR3 length: 16 residues. CDR3: CASSDVGLAGGHEQFF. CDR3 DNA: TGTGCCAGCAGCGACGTGGGACTAGCGGGAGGCCATGAGCAGTTCTTC.